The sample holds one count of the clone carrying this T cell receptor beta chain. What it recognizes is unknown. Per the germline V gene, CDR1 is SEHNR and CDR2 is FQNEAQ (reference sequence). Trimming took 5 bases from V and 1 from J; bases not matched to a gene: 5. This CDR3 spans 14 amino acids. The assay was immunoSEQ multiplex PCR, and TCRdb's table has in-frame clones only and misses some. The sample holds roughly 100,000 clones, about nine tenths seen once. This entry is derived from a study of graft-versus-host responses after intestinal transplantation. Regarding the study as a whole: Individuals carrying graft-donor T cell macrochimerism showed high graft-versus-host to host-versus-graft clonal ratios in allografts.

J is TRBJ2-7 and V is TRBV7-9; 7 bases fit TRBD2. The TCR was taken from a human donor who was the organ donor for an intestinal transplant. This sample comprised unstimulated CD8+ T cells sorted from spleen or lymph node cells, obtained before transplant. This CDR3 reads CASSISGWSYEQYF. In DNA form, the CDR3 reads TGTGCCAGCAGCATTAGCGGGTGGTCCTACGAGCAGTACTTC. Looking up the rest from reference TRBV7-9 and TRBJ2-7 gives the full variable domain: DTGVSQNPRHKITKRGQNVTFRCDPISEHNRLYWYRQTLGQGPEFLTYFQNEAQLEKSRLLSDRFSAERPKGSFSTLEIQRTEQGDSAMYLCASSISGWSYEQYFGPGTRLTVT.